This entry describes one T cell receptor (beta chain). Its antigen is as yet unknown. The CDR3 runs to 14 residues. Germline lookup yields CDR1 SGHAT and CDR2 FQNNGV. V was shortened by 1 base and J by 4 bases, with 10 bases between the two germline ends. The source of the sample is a study of lymphopenia after photon versus proton radiotherapy. Sequencing used immunoSEQ multiplex PCR; TCRdb keeps in-frame clones, though not all of them. Of tens of thousands of clones listed, approximately 82% are singletons. Findings and caveats of the study: After lymphocyte nadir, photon-treated repertoires showed oligoclonal expansion, especially CD8+ Temra. Authors raise, but do not show, better survival with proton therapy. Relative stability marked proton patients; photon patients lost diversity and naive cells.

This sample comprised peripheral blood, obtained from a patient treated with proton-based radiotherapy. The V and J genes are TRBV11-2 and TRBJ1-1, with D uncertain. The TCR comes from a man aged 55 to 70 with pancreatic cancer. CDR3 sequence (DNA): TGTGCCAGCAGCTTAGCCCCGGGTCCCACTGAAGCTTTCTTT. As protein: CASSLAPGPTEAFF.